This T cell receptor beta chain was obtained from a study of T cells after yellow fever vaccination. Study-level background: Some fractions had low cell numbers, and these were prepared with SMART-Seq v4 Ultra Low Input. Study outcomes and limitations: There was a small share of clonotypes that showed up in both the CD4 and CD8 compartments. The study noted that FACS-sorted repertoires could contain abundant clonotypes contaminating from the bulk population.

A note on this clonotype: The antigen is not known.

The CDR3 contains 13 residues. Germline V gene lookup returns CDR1 SQVTM and CDR2 ANQGSEA. Trimming at V came to 4 bases and at J to 0 bases, leaving 3 bases not matched to a gene. One entry per CDR3 protein, called by TCRdb with MiXCR from the 5' RACE reads. The table records 100,000 to 150,000 distinct CDR3 sequences, approximately 14% of them present only once. This TCR was sampled from a man in his late teens or twenties who received the YFV17D yellow fever vaccine. The sample was CD8+ T cells sorted from PBMCs, taken 5 days after the yellow fever booster vaccination. This chain connects TRBV29-1 to TRBJ2-7; TRBD2 matches 7 bases. CDR3 sequence reads: CSVGGGSSYEQYF. DNA for the CDR3: TGCAGCGTTGGGGGAGGGAGCTCCTACGAGCAGTACTTC.